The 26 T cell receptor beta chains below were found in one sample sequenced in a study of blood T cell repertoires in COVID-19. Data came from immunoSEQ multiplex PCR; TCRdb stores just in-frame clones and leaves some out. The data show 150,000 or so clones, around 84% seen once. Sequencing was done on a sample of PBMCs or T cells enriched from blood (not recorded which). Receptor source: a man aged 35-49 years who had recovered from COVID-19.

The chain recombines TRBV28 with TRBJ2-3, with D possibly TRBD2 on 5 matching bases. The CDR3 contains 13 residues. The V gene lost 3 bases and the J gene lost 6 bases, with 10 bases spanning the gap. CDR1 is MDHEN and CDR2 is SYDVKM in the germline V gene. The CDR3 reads CASSLDFRDTQYF. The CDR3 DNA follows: TGTGCCAGCAGTTTGGACTTTCGGGATACGCAGTATTTT.

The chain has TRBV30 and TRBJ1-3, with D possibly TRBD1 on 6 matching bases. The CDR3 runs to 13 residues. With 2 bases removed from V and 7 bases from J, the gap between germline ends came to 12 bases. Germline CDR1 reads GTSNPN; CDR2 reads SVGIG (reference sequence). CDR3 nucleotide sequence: TGTGCCTGGAGTAGGCAGGGGACCAACACCATATATTTT. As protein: CAWSRQGTNTIYF.

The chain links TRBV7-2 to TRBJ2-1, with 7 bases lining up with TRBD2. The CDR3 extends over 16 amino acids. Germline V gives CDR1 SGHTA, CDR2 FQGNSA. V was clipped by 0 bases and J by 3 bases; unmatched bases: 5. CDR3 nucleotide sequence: TGTGCCAGCAGCTTAGCTCGGGGGGTTTACTACAATGAGCAGTTCTTC. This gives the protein CASSLARGVYYNEQFF.

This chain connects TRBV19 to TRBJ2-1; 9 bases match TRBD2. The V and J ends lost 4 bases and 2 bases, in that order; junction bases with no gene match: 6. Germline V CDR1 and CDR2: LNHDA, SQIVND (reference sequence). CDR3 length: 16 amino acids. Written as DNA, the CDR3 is TGTGCCAGTAGTAGGGGGCCTAGCGGGACCTACAATGAGCAGTTCTTC. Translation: CASSRGPSGTYNEQFF.

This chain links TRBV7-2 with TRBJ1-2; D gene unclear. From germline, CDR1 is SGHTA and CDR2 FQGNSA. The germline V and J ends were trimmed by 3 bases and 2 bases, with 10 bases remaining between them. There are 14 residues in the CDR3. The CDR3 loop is CASSFDGGNYGYTF. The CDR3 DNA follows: TGTGCCAGCAGCTTTGATGGAGGGAACTATGGCTACACCTTC. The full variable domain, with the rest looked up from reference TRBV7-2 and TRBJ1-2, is GAGVSQSPSNKVTEKGKDVELRCDPISGHTALYWYRQSLGQGLEFLIYFQGNSAPDKSGLPSDRFSAERTGGSVSTLTIQRTQQEDSAVYLCASSFDGGNYGYTFGSGTRLTVV.

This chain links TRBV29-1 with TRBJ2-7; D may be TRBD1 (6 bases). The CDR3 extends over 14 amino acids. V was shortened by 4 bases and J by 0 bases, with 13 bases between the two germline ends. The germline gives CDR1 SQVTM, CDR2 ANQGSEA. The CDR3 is CSVVQQGGSYEQYF. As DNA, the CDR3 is TGCAGCGTTGTGCAACAGGGCGGCTCCTACGAGCAGTACTTC.

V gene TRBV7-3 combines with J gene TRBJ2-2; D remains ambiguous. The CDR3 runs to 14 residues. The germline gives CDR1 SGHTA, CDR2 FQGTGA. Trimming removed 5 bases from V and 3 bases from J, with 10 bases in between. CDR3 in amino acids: CASSPSRYTGELFF. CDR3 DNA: TGTGCCAGCAGCCCTTCCCGGTACACCGGGGAGCTGTTTTTT.

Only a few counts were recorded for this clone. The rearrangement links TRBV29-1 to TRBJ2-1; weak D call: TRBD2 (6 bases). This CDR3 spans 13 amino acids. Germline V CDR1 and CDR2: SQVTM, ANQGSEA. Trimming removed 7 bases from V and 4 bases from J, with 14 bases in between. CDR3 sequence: CSGAGQGYNEQFF. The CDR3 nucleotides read TGCAGCGGAGCGGGCCAGGGTTACAATGAGCAGTTCTTC.

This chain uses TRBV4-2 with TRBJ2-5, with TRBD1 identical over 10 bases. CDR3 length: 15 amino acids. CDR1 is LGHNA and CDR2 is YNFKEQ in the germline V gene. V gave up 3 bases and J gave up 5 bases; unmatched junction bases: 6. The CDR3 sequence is CASSQAGQGEETQYF. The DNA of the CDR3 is TGTGCCAGCAGCCAGGCTGGACAGGGGGAGGAGACCCAGTACTTC.

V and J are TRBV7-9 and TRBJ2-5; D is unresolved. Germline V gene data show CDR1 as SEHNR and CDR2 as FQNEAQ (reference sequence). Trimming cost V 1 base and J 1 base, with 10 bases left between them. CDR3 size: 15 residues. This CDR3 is CASSLDQLPQETQYF. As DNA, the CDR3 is TGTGCCAGCAGCTTAGATCAGTTACCCCAAGAGACCCAGTACTTC.

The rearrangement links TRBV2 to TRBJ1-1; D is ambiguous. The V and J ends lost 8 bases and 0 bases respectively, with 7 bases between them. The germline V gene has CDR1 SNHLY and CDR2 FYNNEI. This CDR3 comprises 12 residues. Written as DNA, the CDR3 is TGTGCCAGCTCGGTCATGAACACTGAAGCTTTCTTT. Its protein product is CASSVMNTEAFF.

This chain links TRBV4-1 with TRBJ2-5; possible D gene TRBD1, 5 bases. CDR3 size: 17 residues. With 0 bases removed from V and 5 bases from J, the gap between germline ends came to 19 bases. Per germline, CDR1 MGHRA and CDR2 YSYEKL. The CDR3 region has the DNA TGCGCCAGCAGCCAAGACCCCTCAGGGCCAATGAGGGAGACCCAGTACTTC. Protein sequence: CASSQDPSGPMRETQYF.

The DNA for the CDR3 is TGTGCCAGCAGGGATAGGGGGGGCGTAACAGATACGCAGTATTTT. This codes for CASRDRGGVTDTQYF. The chain combines TRBV6-5 with TRBJ2-3; D is perhaps TRBD2 (7 bases). Germline loops: CDR1 MNHEY, CDR2 SVGAGI. The CDR3 length is 15 residues. With 6 bases removed from V and 3 bases from J, the gap between germline ends came to 16 bases.

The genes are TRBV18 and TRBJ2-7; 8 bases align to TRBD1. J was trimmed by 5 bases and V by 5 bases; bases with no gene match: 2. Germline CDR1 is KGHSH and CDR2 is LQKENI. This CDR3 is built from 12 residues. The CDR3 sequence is CASSATGDEQYV. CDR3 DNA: TGTGCCAGCTCAGCGACAGGGGACGAGCAGTACGTC.

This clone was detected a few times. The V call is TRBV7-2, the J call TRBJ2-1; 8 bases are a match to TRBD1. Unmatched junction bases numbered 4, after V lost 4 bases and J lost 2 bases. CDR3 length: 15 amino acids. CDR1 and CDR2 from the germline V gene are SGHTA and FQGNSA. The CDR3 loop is CASSSRQGTYNEQFF. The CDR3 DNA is TGTGCCAGCAGCTCAAGACAGGGGACCTACAATGAGCAGTTCTTC.

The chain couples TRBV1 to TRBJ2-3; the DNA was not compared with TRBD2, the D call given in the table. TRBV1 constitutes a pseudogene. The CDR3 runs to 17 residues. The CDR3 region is CTSSQDRASGSTDTQYF. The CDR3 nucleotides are TGCACCAGCAGCCAAGATCGTGCTAGCGGGAGCACAGATACGCAGTATTTT.

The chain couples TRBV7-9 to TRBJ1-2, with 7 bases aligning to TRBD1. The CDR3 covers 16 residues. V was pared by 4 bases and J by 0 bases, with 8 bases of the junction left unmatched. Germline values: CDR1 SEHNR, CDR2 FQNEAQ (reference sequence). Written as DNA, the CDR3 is TGTGCCAGCAGCTCACCAAGGACAGGAGCTAACTATGGCTACACCTTC. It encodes CASSSPRTGANYGYTF. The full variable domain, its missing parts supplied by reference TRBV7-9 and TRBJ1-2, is DTGVSQNPRHKITKRGQNVTFRCDPISEHNRLYWYRQTLGQGPEFLTYFQNEAQLEKSRLLSDRFSAERPKGSFSTLEIQRTEQGDSAMYLCASSSPRTGANYGYTFGSGTRLTVV.

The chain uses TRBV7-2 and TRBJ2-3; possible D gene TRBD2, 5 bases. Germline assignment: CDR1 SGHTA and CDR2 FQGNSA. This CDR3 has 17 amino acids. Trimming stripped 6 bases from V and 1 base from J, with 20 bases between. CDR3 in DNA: TGTGCCAGCAGAACGGGGTCGGGGTGGAAAGGCACAGATACGCAGTATTTT. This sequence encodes CASRTGSGWKGTDTQYF.

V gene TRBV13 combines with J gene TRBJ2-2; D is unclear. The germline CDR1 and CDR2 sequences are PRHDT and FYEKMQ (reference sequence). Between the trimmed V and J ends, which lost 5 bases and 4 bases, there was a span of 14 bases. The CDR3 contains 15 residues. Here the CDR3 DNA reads TGTGCCAGCAGCATAAGGAGAGTACTCACCGGGGAGCTGTTTTTT. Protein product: CASSIRRVLTGELFF.

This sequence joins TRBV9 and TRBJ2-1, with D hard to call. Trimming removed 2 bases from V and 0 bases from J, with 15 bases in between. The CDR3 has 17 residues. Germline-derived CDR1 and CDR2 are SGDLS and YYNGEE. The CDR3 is CASSVFGGISSYNEQFF. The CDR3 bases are TGTGCCAGCAGCGTTTTTGGTGGTATTAGCTCCTACAATGAGCAGTTCTTC.

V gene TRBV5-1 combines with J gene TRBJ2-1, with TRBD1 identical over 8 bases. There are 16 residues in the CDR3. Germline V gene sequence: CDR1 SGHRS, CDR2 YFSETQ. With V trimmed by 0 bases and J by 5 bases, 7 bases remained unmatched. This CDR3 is CASSLGGTGVNNEQFF. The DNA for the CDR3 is TGCGCCAGCAGCTTGGGAGGGACAGGCGTTAACAATGAGCAGTTCTTC.

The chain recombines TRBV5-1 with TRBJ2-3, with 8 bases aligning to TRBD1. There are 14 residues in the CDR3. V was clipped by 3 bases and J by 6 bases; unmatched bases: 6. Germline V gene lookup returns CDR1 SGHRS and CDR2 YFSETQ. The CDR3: CASSSGQGADTQYF. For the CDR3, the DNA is TGCGCCAGCAGCTCCGGACAGGGAGCCGATACGCAGTATTTT.

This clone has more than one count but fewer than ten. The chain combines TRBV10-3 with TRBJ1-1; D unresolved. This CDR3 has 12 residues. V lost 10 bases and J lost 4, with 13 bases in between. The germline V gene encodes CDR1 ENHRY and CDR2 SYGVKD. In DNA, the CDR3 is TGTGCCACCAGCGTCCGGGGCACTGAAGCTTTCTTT. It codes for CATSVRGTEAFF.

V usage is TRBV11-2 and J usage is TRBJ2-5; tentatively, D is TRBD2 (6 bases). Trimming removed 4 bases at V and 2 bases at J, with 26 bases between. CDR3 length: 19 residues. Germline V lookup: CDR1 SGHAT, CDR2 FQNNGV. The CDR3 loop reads CASSSGTWASFILQETQYF. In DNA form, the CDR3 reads TGTGCCAGCAGCTCGGGGACTTGGGCATCCTTTATATTACAAGAGACCCAGTACTTC. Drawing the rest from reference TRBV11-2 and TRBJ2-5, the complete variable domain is EAGVAQSPRYKIIEKRQSVAFWCNPISGHATLYWYQQILGQGPKLLIQFQNNGVVDDSQLPKDRFSAERLKGVDSTLKIQPAKLEDSAVYLCASSSGTWASFILQETQYFGPGTRLLVL.

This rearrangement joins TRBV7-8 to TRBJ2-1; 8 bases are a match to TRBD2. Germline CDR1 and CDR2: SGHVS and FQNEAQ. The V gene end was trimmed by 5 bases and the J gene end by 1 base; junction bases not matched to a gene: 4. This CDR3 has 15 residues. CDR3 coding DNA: TGTGCCAGCAGCCCCGGGGGGGCTTCCTACAATGAGCAGTTCTTC. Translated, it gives CASSPGGASYNEQFF. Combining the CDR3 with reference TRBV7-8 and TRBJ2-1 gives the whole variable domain GAGVSQSPRYKVAKRGQDVALRCDPISGHVSLFWYQQALGQGPEFLTYFQNEAQLDKSGLPSDRFFAERPEGSVSTLKIQRTQQEDSAVYLCASSPGGASYNEQFFGPGTRLTVL.

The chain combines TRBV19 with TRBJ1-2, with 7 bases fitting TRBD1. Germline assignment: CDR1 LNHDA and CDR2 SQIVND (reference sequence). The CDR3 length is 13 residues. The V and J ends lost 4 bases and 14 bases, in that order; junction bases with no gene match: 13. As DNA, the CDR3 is TGTGCCAGTAGTACCACCACCCGACAGGGTTCGACCTTC. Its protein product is CASSTTTRQGSTF.